This TCR beta chain came from a study of shared clonotypes between healthy human individuals (TCRdb year 2020). About the investigation overall: A couple of women and a few men aged 18 to 49 years were included in the cohort. To increase sequencing depth and limit assay-specific biases, TCR repertoire library preparation and sequencing were carried out by different laboratories using diverse techniques. For each donor, CD4 naive and CD4 memory were each run on three plates, CD8 naive on two plates, and CD8 memory on one plate. Between about 0.9 and 8.9 billion PBMCs per donor were obtained by leukapheresis. To estimate repertoire size and how much clonotypes are shared between individuals, the study performed deep sequencing of blood TCR repertoires from about five healthy adults. Broad study findings and their caveats: Pairwise subsampling led to the expectation that sequencing depth would affect the degree of clonotype sharing among donors. Naive subsets generally had larger estimated clonotype richness than memory subsets did. Across several donors, roughly 5.1% of naive CD4, around 3.3% of naive CD8, 2% to 2.5% of memory CD4, and 0.3% to 0.45% of memory CD8 clonotypes were shared. The genetic and exposure-history diversity represented was limited by the small number of donors. Sampling was limited to blood, and TCR repertoires in tissue likely differ from TCR repertoires in blood. Higher generation probabilities were observed for clonotypes shared by all four sorted-subset donors than for non-shared clonotypes. Incomplete sequencing was indicated by rarefaction of sorted-subset datasets, despite the large sequencing depth.

CDR1 and CDR2 (SEHNR, FQNEAQ) derive from the germline V gene (reference sequence). Deletion took 2 bases off V and 0 bases off J, with a span of 16 bases between the germline ends. Reading from cysteine to phenylalanine, the CDR3 counts 17 amino acids. The sequence is cut down to CDR3 DNA, 51 bases in frame from base 1. For the CD8 naive samples, CD45RO-negative cells were positively selected for CCR7, yielding a CD45RA+CCR7+ population from which TemRA cells were excluded. Healthy HIV-negative adults with no recently reported acute infections or vaccinations were included as donors. Only Caucasian adults living in Nashville, Tennessee, USA were represented among the donors. Blood was collected by leukapheresis, and PBMCs were isolated by Ficoll-Histopaque density gradient centrifugation and then cryopreserved in liquid nitrogen vapor phase. Analytical flow cytometry was used to check the purity and quantity of each magnetically sorted T cell population. Each sorted fraction had its genomic DNA isolated and then quantified by UV absorbance on a Nanodrop 2000c.

Note on this clone: This receptor's antigen is unknown. No much larger clonotype is one base removed from it; base qualities were not supplied.

TCR CDR3 regions were amplified from genomic DNA by multiplex PCR using the deep immunoSEQ assay. For each cell subset, the extracted genomic DNA was distributed evenly across all wells of several immunoSEQ 96-well plates, and each plate served as one replicate. Each replicate PCR for sorted subsets received approximately 200 ng genomic DNA, equal to about 30,000 T cell genomes. Purified libraries were quantified with a Qubit 3.0 fluorometer, sized on a Bioanalyzer 2100, and re-quantified with the KAPA Library Quantification kit. Every immunoSEQ 96-well plate was sequenced on a separate single-read 150-cycle Illumina NextSeq 550 flow cell. Per the authors' processing: Because only junctional sequences without quality scores were contained in the immunoSEQ output, filtering matching that applied to full-length reads could not be performed. To assign V/J genes and CDR3, sequences were annotated using PyIR, a Python wrapper for IgBLAST v1.9, with IMGT germline references. Reads were filtered out if the reads had weak V/J assignments (E-value above 1e-6), no CDR3, stop codons, out-of-frame junctions, or ambiguous translated residues. A V3J clonotype was defined by an identical inferred V gene, J gene, and CDR3 amino acid sequence. To compute the percentage overlap between repertoires, the number of shared unique clonotypes was divided by the size of the smaller repertoire. Richness of each repertoire was evaluated using RTK rarefaction, the Chao1 estimator, and Recon v2.1 estimates of unobserved clonotypes. OLGA was used to compute generation probabilities for all TCRbeta clonotypes that the gDNA method yielded from four donors. TCRdb carries this immuneACCESS record with in-frame sequences only. Its versions omit some clonotypes, under half of them owing to an unresolved V gene in the studies checked, with the rest unexplained. V and J calls and clone size are copied from that table; D and trimming were computed from the DNA. The sample table contains roughly 2 million clones; only one count was recorded for approximately 94% of them. Jointly, the top ten make up roughly 1% of the sample.

Material for sequencing was naive CD8+ T cells sorted from blood. What this sample's cell subset or site label stands for: CD45RA+CCR7+. In this chain, TRBV7-9 is recombined with TRBJ1-2; the D region possibly corresponds to TRBD1 (5 bases align). The receptor was derived from a man in his late teens or twenties in good health. The CDR3 corresponds to CASSLHRDRASNYGYTF. The DNA sequence follows: TGTGCCAGCAGCTTACACCGGGACCGAGCATCTAACTATGGCTACACCTTC.